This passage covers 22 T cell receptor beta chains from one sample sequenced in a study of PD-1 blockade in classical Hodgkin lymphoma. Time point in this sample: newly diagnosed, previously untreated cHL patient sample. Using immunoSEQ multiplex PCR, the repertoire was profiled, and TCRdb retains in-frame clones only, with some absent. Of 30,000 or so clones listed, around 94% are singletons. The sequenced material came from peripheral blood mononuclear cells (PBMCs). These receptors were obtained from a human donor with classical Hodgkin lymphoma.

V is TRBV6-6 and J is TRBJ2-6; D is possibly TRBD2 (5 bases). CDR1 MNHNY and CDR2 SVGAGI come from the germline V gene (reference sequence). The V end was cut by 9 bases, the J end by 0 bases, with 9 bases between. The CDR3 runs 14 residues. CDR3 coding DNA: TGTGCCAGTTCCCGGGGCTCTGGGGCCAACGTCCTGACTTTC. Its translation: CASSRGSGANVLTF.

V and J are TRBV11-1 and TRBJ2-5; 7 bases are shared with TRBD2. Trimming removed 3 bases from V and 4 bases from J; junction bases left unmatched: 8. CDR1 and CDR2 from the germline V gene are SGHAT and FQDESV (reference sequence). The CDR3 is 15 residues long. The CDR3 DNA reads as TGTGCCAGCAGCTTCTCGAGATCGGGGGGAGAGACCCAGTACTTC. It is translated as CASSFSRSGGETQYF.

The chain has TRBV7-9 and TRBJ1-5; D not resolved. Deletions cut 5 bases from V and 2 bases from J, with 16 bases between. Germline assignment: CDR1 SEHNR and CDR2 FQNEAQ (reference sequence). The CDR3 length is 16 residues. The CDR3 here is CASSHDSFYGNQPQHF. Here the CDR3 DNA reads TGTGCCAGCAGCCACGACTCATTCTACGGCAATCAGCCCCAGCATTTT.

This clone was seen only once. CDR3 coding DNA: TGTGCCAGCTCACCCCTGACAGGGCCGGACACTGAAGCTTTCTTT. Its translation is CASSPLTGPDTEAFF. The J gene is TRBJ1-1, the V gene TRBV18, with 7 bases that match TRBD1. Germline-derived CDR1 and CDR2 are KGHSH and LQKENI. This CDR3 is 15 amino acids long. Unmatched junction bases numbered 7, after V lost 3 bases and J lost 3 bases.

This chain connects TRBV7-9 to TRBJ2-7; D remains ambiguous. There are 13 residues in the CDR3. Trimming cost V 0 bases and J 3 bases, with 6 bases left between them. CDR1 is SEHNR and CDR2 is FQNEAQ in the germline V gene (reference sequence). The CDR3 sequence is CASSLAGIYEQYF. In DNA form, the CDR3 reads TGTGCCAGCAGCTTAGCCGGTATCTACGAGCAGTACTTC.

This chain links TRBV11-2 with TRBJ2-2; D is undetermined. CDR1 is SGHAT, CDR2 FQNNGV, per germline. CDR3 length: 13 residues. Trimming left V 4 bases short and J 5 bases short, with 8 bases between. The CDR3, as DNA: TGTGCCAGCAGCTCTGGGGTTACCGGGGAGCTGTTTTTT. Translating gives CASSSGVTGELFF.

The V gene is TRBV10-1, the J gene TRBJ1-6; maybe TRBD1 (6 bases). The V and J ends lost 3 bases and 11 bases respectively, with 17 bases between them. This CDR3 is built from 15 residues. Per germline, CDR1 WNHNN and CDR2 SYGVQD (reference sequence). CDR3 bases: TGCGCCAGCAGTGACCTGGAGGGGAAGGGGGCACCCCTCCACTTT. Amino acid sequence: CASSDLEGKGAPLHF.

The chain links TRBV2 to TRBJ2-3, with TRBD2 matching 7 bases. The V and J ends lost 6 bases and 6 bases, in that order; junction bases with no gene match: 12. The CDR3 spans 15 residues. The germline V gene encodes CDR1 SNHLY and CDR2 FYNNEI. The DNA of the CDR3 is TGTGCCAGCAGCCGAATCGGGGGAGGGGTTGATACGCAGTATTTT. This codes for CASSRIGGGVDTQYF. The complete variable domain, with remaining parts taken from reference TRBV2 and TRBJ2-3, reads EPEVTQTPSHQVTQMGQEVILRCVPISNHLYFYWYRQILGQKVEFLVSFYNNEISEKSEIFDDQFSVERPDGSNFTLKIRSTKLEDSAMYFCASSRIGGGVDTQYFGPGTRLTVL.

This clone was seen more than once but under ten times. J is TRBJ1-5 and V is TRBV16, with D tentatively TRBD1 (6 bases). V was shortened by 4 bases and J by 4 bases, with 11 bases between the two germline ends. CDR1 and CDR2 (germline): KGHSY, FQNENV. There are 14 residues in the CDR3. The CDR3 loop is CASSPGVGNQPQHF. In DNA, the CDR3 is TGTGCCAGCAGCCCAGGGGTTGGAAATCAGCCCCAGCATTTT.

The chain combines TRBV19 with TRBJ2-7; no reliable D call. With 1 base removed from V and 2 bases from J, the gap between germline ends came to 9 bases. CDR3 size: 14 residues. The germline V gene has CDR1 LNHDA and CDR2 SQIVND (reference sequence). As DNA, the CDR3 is TGTGCCAGTAGTATAGGAAGAGAAACCTACGAGCAGTACTTC. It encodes CASSIGRETYEQYF.

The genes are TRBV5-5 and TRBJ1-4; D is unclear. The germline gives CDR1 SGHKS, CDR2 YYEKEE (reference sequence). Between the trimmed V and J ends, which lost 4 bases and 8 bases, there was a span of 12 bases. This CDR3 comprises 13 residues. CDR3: CASSRGAGEKLFF. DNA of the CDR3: TGTGCCAGCAGCCGCGGCGCCGGGGAAAAACTGTTTTTT.

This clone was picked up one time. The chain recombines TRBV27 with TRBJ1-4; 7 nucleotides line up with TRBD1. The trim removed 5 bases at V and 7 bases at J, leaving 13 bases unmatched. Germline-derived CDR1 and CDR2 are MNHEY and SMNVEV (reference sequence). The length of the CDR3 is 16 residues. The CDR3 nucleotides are TGTGCCAGCAGTCCCTCTTCATGGGACAGTGTTGAAAAACTGTTTTTT. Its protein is CASSPSSWDSVEKLFF. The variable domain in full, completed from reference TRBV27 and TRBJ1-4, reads EAQVTQNPRYLITVTGKKLTVTCSQNMNHEYMSWYRQDPGLGLRQIYYSMNVEVTDKGDVPEGYKVSRKEKRNFPLILESPSPNQTSLYFCASSPSSWDSVEKLFFGSGTQLSVL.

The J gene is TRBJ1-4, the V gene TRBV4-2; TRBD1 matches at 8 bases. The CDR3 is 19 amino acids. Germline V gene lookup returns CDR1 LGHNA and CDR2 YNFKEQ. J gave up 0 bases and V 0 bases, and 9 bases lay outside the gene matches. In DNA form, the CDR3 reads TGTGCCAGCAGCCAAGATCAAGGACAGGGATCGGCAACTAATGAAAAACTGTTTTTT. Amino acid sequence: CASSQDQGQGSATNEKLFF.

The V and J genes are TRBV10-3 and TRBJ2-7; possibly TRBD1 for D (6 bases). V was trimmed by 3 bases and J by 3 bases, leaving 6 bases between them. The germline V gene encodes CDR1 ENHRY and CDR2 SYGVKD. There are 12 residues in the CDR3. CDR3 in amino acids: CAISEQGYEQYF. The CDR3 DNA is TGTGCCATCAGTGAACAGGGCTACGAGCAGTACTTC.

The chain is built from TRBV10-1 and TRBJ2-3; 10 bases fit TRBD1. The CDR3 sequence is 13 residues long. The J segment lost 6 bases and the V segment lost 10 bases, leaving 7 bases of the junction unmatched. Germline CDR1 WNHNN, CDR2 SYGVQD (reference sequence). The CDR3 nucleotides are TGCGCCACCAGGGGACAGGGGTCGGATACGCAGTATTTT. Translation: CATRGQGSDTQYF.

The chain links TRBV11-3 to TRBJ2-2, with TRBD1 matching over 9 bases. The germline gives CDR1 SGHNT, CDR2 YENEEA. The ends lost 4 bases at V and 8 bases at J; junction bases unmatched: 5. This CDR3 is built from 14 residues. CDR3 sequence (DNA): TGTGCCAGCAGCTCGGGACAGGGTATAGGGGAGCTGTTTTTT. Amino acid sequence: CASSSGQGIGELFF.

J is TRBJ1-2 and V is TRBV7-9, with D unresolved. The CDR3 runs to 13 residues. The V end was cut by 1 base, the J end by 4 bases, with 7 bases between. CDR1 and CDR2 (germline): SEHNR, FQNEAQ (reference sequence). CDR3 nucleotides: TGTGCCAGCAGCTTAGGCCTTTTCTATGGCTACACCTTC. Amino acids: CASSLGLFYGYTF.

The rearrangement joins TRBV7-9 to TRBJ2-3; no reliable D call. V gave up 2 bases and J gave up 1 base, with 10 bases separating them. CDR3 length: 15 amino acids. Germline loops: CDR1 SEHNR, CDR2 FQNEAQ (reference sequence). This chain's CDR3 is CASSLSRGRTDTQYF. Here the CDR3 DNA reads TGTGCCAGCAGCTTAAGTCGTGGCCGCACAGATACGCAGTATTTT.

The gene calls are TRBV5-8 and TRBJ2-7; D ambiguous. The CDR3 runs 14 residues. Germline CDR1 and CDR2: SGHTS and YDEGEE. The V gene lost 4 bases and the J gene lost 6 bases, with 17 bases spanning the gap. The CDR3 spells CASSHFGILREQYF. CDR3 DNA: TGTGCCAGCAGCCACTTTGGGATATTGCGCGAGCAGTACTTC.

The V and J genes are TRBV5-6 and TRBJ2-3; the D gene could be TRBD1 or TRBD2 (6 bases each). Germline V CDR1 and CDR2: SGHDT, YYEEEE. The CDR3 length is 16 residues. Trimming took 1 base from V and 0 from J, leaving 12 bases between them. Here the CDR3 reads CASSLHREVSTDTQYF. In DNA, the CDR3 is TGTGCCAGCAGCTTGCACAGGGAGGTTAGCACAGATACGCAGTATTTT.

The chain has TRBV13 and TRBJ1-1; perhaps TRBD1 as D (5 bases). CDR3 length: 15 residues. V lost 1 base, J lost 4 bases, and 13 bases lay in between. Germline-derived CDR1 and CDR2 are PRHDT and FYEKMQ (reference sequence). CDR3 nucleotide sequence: TGTGCCAGCAGCTTAGATGCAGGGAGGCGCACTGAAGCTTTCTTT. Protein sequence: CASSLDAGRRTEAFF.

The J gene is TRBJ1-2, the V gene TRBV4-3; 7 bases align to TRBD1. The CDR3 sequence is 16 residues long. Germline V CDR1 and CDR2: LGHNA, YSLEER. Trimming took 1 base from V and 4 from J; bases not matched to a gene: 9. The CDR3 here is CASSQVTGQSFYGYTF. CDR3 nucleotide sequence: TGCGCCAGCAGCCAAGTCACGGGACAGTCTTTCTATGGCTACACCTTC.